The TCR beta chain described here comes from a study of control samples from healthy donors and cancer patients. Method: immunoSEQ multiplex PCR; TCRdb's copy keeps in-frame clones and lacks some. The sample shows about 82,000 clones, approximately 87% of them seen only once. V was pared by 3 bases and J by 6 bases, with 6 bases of the junction left unmatched. The CDR3 runs 15 residues. CDR1 is MNHNS and CDR2 is SASEGT in the germline V gene. V and J are TRBV6-1 and TRBJ1-5; 9 bases align to TRBD1. The clonotype was recovered from a middle-aged man in good health. Sequenced sample: blood. The CDR3 protein is CASSEQGQGFQPQHF. The DNA for the CDR3 is TGTGCCAGCAGTGAGCAGGGACAGGGTTTTCAGCCCCAGCATTTT.